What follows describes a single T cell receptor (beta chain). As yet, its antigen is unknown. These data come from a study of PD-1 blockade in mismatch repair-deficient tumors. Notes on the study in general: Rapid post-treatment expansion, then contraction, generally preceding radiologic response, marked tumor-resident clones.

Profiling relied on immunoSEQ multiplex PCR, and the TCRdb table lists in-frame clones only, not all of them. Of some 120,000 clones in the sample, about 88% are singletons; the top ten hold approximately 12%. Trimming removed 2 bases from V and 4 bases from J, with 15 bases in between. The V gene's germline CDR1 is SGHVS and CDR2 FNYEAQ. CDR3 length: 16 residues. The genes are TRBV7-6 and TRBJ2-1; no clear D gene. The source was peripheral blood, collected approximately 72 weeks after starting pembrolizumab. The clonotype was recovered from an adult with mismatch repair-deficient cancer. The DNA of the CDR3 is TGTGCCAGCAGCTTACAATTAAGGAAATCATACAATGAGCAGTTCTTC. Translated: CASSLQLRKSYNEQFF. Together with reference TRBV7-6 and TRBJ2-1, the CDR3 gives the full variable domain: GAGVSQSPRYKVTKRGQDVALRCDPISGHVSLYWYRQALGQGPEFLTYFNYEAQQDKSGLPNDRFSAERPEGSISTLTIQRTEQRDSAMYRCASSLQLRKSYNEQFFGPGTRLTVL.